The rows below give T cell receptor beta chains drawn from one sample of a study of OX40 agonist ivuxolimab in advanced cancers. The repertoire was sequenced with immunoSEQ multiplex PCR; TCRdb's copy has only in-frame clones and lacks some. The table shows about 46,000 clones, with about nine tenths occurring only once. The specimen comprised CD4+ or CD8+ T cells sorted from blood, sampled in a trial of the OX40 agonist ivuxolimab. These receptor sequences come from an adult with an advanced solid tumor such as melanoma, head and neck, liver or kidney cancer. Each CDR3 is given with its conserved first and last residue. The D gene is left open where the match is weak. Clone size is not always given. Where it is, it says once, few, many or a class for expanded clones.

v_call: TRBV19; clone_size: NA; j_call: TRBJ1-6; d_call: NA; cdr3_aa: CASKDTPNNSPLHF; cdr3_nt: TGTGCCAGTAAAGATACTCCCAATAATTCACCCCTCCACTTT
v_call: TRBV6-5; clone_size: NA; j_call: TRBJ2-3; d_call: NA; cdr3_aa: CASSYIDTQYF; cdr3_nt: TGTGCCAGCAGTTATATAGATACGCAGTATTTT
v_call: TRBV28; clone_size: NA; j_call: TRBJ2-7; d_call: NA; cdr3_aa: CASSLSGYEQYF; cdr3_nt: TGTGCCAGCAGTTTGAGCGGTTACGAGCAGTACTTC
v_call: TRBV4-2; clone_size: NA; j_call: TRBJ2-2; d_call: NA; cdr3_aa: CASSQESHRGAGELFF; cdr3_nt: TGTGCCAGCAGCCAAGAGTCGCATCGCGGGGCCGGGGAGCTGTTTTTT
v_call: TRBV6-5; clone_size: NA; j_call: TRBJ1-3; d_call: NA; cdr3_aa: CASGNGNSGNTIYF; cdr3_nt: TGTGCCAGCGGAAACGGCAACTCTGGAAACACCATATATTTT
v_call: TRBV18; clone_size: NA; j_call: TRBJ2-7; d_call: NA; cdr3_aa: CASTNRGGTYEQYF; cdr3_nt: TGTGCCAGCACTAACAGGGGAGGAACCTACGAGCAGTACTTC
v_call: TRBV11-2; clone_size: NA; j_call: TRBJ2-5; d_call: TRBD1; cdr3_aa: CASSPRQGSETQYF; cdr3_nt: TGTGCCAGCAGCCCGCGACAGGGGTCAGAGACCCAGTACTTC
v_call: TRBV11-2; clone_size: NA; j_call: TRBJ1-1; d_call: NA; cdr3_aa: CASSRAAQGMNTEAFF; cdr3_nt: TGTGCCAGCAGCCGAGCCGCGCAGGGGATGAACACTGAAGCTTTCTTT
v_call: TRBV5-5; clone_size: once; j_call: TRBJ1-3; d_call: NA; cdr3_aa: CASSFQGNTIYF; cdr3_nt: TGTGCCAGCAGCTTCCAGGGAAACACCATATATTTT
v_call: TRBV25-1; clone_size: NA; j_call: TRBJ1-2; d_call: TRBD1; cdr3_aa: CASSRTGTGRSGYTF; cdr3_nt: TGTGCCAGCAGTCGAACCGGGACAGGGAGAAGTGGCTACACCTTC
v_call: TRBV30; clone_size: NA; j_call: TRBJ2-5; d_call: TRBD1; cdr3_aa: CAGTGESSQETQYF; cdr3_nt: TGTGCCGGAACAGGGGAGTCAAGCCAAGAGACCCAGTACTTC
v_call: TRBV6-5; clone_size: NA; j_call: TRBJ2-2; d_call: NA; cdr3_aa: CASSRASFAGELFF; cdr3_nt: TGTGCCAGCAGTAGGGCTAGCTTTGCCGGGGAGCTGTTTTTT
v_call: TRBV6-1; clone_size: once; j_call: TRBJ2-3; d_call: NA; cdr3_aa: CASSEAGLAGTSTDTQYF; cdr3_nt: TGTGCCAGCAGTGAAGCGGGTCTCGCGGGGACTAGCACAGATACGCAGTATTTT
v_call: TRBV15; clone_size: NA; j_call: TRBJ2-3; d_call: TRBD2; cdr3_aa: CATSTRGAAAGEYF; cdr3_nt: TGTGCCACCAGCACCCGGGGTGCTGCCGCGGGGGAGTATTTT
v_call: TRBV2; clone_size: NA; j_call: TRBJ1-6; d_call: TRBD1; cdr3_aa: CASGDRGVSPLHF; cdr3_nt: TGTGCCAGCGGAGACAGGGGTGTATCACCCCTCCACTTT
v_call: TRBV19; clone_size: once; j_call: TRBJ2-7; d_call: NA; cdr3_aa: CASKLGLSSGEQYF; cdr3_nt: TGTGCCAGTAAGCTCGGCCTCTCGTCGGGCGAGCAGTACTTC
v_call: TRBV7-9; clone_size: NA; j_call: TRBJ2-1; d_call: TRBD2; cdr3_aa: CASSLVSGLAANNEQFF; cdr3_nt: TGTGCCAGCAGCTTAGTATCGGGACTAGCGGCGAACAATGAGCAGTTCTTC
v_call: TRBV5-1; clone_size: NA; j_call: TRBJ2-1; d_call: NA; cdr3_aa: CASSLNGQYNEQFF; cdr3_nt: TGCGCCAGCAGCTTGAATGGACAGTACAATGAGCAGTTCTTC
v_call: TRBV6-5; clone_size: NA; j_call: TRBJ2-3; d_call: TRBD2; cdr3_aa: CASLTSGTSTDTQYF; cdr3_nt: TGTGCCAGTTTAACTAGCGGAACTAGCACAGATACGCAGTATTTT
v_call: TRBV2; clone_size: NA; j_call: TRBJ2-1; d_call: NA; cdr3_aa: CASSQDRYNEQFF; cdr3_nt: TGTGCCAGCAGCCAGGACAGATACAATGAGCAGTTCTTC
v_call: TRBV2; clone_size: NA; j_call: TRBJ2-5; d_call: NA; cdr3_aa: CASSGRGQETQYF; cdr3_nt: TGTGCCAGCAGCGGTAGGGGACAAGAGACCCAGTACTTC
v_call: TRBV28; clone_size: NA; j_call: TRBJ2-7; d_call: TRBD2; cdr3_aa: CASRGLAGGRSSYEQYF; cdr3_nt: TGTGCCAGCAGAGGACTAGCGGGGGGCCGTAGCTCCTACGAGCAGTACTTC
v_call: TRBV4-2; clone_size: NA; j_call: TRBJ1-2; d_call: TRBD1; cdr3_aa: CASSLGTGGNYGYTF; cdr3_nt: TGTGCCAGCAGCCTTGGGACAGGGGGCAACTATGGCTACACCTTC
v_call: TRBV25-1; clone_size: once; j_call: TRBJ1-1; d_call: NA; cdr3_aa: CASSGEWVNPEAFF; cdr3_nt: TGTGCCAGCAGTGGAGAATGGGTAAACCCTGAAGCTTTCTTT
v_call: TRBV14; clone_size: NA; j_call: TRBJ2-5; d_call: NA; cdr3_aa: CASSPNPGVLRETQYF; cdr3_nt: TGTGCCAGCAGCCCAAATCCCGGGGTCCTACGCGAGACCCAGTACTTC
v_call: TRBV10-3; clone_size: NA; j_call: TRBJ2-7; d_call: TRBD1; cdr3_aa: CAISGTGEQYF; cdr3_nt: TGTGCCATCAGCGGGACAGGCGAGCAGTACTTC
v_call: TRBV7-9; clone_size: NA; j_call: TRBJ1-2; d_call: NA; cdr3_aa: CASSLGGGTSYGYTF; cdr3_nt: TGTGCCAGCAGCTTAGGGGGGGGGACCTCCTATGGCTACACCTTC
v_call: TRBV28; clone_size: few; j_call: TRBJ2-5; d_call: NA; cdr3_aa: CASSLSAGARRQETQYF; cdr3_nt: TGTGCCAGCAGTTTATCGGCGGGGGCGCGCCGCCAAGAGACCCAGTACTTC
v_call: TRBV18; clone_size: NA; j_call: TRBJ1-2; d_call: NA; cdr3_aa: CASSSDRDGYTF; cdr3_nt: TGTGCCAGCTCTTCAGATCGGGATGGCTACACCTTC
v_call: TRBV5-5; clone_size: once; j_call: TRBJ1-2; d_call: NA; cdr3_aa: CASSLVQGNYGYTF; cdr3_nt: TGTGCCAGCAGCTTGGTGCAGGGGAACTATGGCTACACCTTC
v_call: TRBV11-2; clone_size: NA; j_call: TRBJ2-2; d_call: NA; cdr3_aa: CASSPRDTGELFF; cdr3_nt: TGTGCCAGCAGCCCGCGGGACACCGGGGAGCTGTTTTTT
v_call: TRBV11-2; clone_size: NA; j_call: TRBJ2-5; d_call: NA; cdr3_aa: CASSLDGGGGETQYF; cdr3_nt: TGTGCCAGCAGCTTAGATGGGGGCGGGGGAGAGACCCAGTACTTC
v_call: TRBV5-1; clone_size: NA; j_call: TRBJ2-1; d_call: TRBD1; cdr3_aa: CASSLSTGGSYNEQFF; cdr3_nt: TGCGCCAGCAGCTTGTCCACAGGGGGCTCCTACAATGAGCAGTTCTTC
v_call: TRBV19; clone_size: NA; j_call: TRBJ1-2; d_call: NA; cdr3_aa: CASSMQGYGYTF; cdr3_nt: TGTGCCAGTAGTATGCAGGGGTATGGCTACACCTTC
v_call: TRBV6-1; clone_size: NA; j_call: TRBJ2-5; d_call: NA; cdr3_aa: CASTNLSPGETQYF; cdr3_nt: TGTGCCAGCACTAATCTTTCGCCCGGGGAGACCCAGTACTTC
v_call: TRBV18; clone_size: NA; j_call: TRBJ1-2; d_call: TRBD1; cdr3_aa: CASSPPGQGAGGYTF; cdr3_nt: TGTGCCAGCTCACCTCCGGGACAGGGGGCTGGAGGCTACACCTTC
v_call: TRBV2; clone_size: few; j_call: TRBJ2-7; d_call: NA; cdr3_aa: CASSTQGYGSEQYF; cdr3_nt: TGTGCCAGCAGTACCCAGGGGTACGGCTCCGAGCAGTACTTC
v_call: TRBV9; clone_size: NA; j_call: TRBJ1-5; d_call: NA; cdr3_aa: CASSADLVGQPQHF; cdr3_nt: TGTGCCAGCAGCGCTGACCTCGTCGGTCAGCCCCAGCATTTT
v_call: TRBV18; clone_size: NA; j_call: TRBJ1-1; d_call: NA; cdr3_aa: CASSPLVSEWTEAFF; cdr3_nt: TGTGCCAGCTCTCCTCTGGTGAGCGAGTGGACTGAAGCTTTCTTT
v_call: TRBV7-8; clone_size: NA; j_call: TRBJ1-5; d_call: TRBD1; cdr3_aa: CASSLEGAQPQHF; cdr3_nt: TGTGCCAGCAGTCTTGAGGGGGCTCAGCCCCAGCATTTT
v_call: TRBV6-1; clone_size: NA; j_call: TRBJ2-7; d_call: NA; cdr3_aa: CASSSTGAYEQYF; cdr3_nt: TGTGCCAGCAGCTCGACAGGTGCCTACGAGCAGTACTTC
v_call: TRBV2; clone_size: NA; j_call: TRBJ2-1; d_call: TRBD2; cdr3_aa: CASSGEGEQFF; cdr3_nt: TGTGCCAGCAGTGGGGAGGGTGAGCAGTTCTTC
v_call: TRBV19; clone_size: NA; j_call: TRBJ2-3; d_call: TRBD2; cdr3_aa: CASSPSSGGRSDTQYF; cdr3_nt: TGTGCCAGTAGCCCTTCTAGCGGGGGACGGTCAGATACGCAGTATTTT
v_call: TRBV18; clone_size: few; j_call: TRBJ2-3; d_call: TRBD2; cdr3_aa: CASSSTSGNTDTQYF; cdr3_nt: TGTGCCAGCTCATCCACTAGCGGGAACACAGATACGCAGTATTTT
v_call: TRBV1; clone_size: NA; j_call: TRBJ2-2; d_call: NA; cdr3_aa: CTSRPRASRDTGELFF; cdr3_nt: TGCACCAGCAGGCCCCGCGCTAGCAGGGACACCGGGGAGCTGTTTTTT
v_call: TRBV4-1; clone_size: NA; j_call: TRBJ1-1; d_call: NA; cdr3_aa: CASSKLRPDNTEAFF; cdr3_nt: TGCGCCAGCAGCAAGTTAAGACCGGACAACACTGAAGCTTTCTTT